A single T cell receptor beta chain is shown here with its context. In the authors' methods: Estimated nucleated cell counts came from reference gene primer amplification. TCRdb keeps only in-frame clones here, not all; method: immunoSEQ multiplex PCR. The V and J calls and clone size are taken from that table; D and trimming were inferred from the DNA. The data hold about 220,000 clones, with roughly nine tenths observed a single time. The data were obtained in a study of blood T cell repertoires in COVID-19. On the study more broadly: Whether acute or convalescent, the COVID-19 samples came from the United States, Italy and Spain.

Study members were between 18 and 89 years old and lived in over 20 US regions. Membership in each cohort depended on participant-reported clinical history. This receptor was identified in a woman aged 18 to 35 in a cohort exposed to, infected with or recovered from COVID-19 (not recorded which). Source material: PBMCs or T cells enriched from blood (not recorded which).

CDR3 in amino acids: CASSSDNYNSPLHF. The DNA of the CDR3 is TGTGCCAGCAGTTCGGACAACTATAATTCACCCCTCCACTTT. The chain joins TRBV6-5 to TRBJ1-6; D perhaps matches TRBD1 (5 bases). CDR1 and CDR2 from the germline V gene are MNHEY and SVGAGI. The CDR3 has 14 residues. V lost 4 bases, J lost 3 bases, and 7 bases lay in between.